Below, 19 T cell receptor beta chains from the same sample are listed, as sequenced in a study of brain T cells in children with intractable seizures. Described time point: blood from clinic visit 5 months post-surgery; TSC patient then seizure free. Libraries were prepared by immunoSEQ multiplex PCR; TCRdb keeps only in-frame clonotypes and omits some of them. The table includes about 340,000 clones, nearly 95% detected once. The sequences come from peripheral blood, collected less than 6 months after surgery. The receptors originated from a boy under three years old with tuberous sclerosis and intractable seizures.

V gene TRBV4-1 combines with J gene TRBJ2-7; no definite D call. Trimming took off 0 bases at V and 2 bases at J, with 8 bases between the two ends. The CDR3 extends over 14 amino acids. Germline values: CDR1 MGHRA, CDR2 YSYEKL. The CDR3 is CASSQDTRPYEQYF. In DNA form, the CDR3 reads TGCGCCAGCAGCCAAGATACCCGGCCCTACGAGCAGTACTTC.

CDR3 coding DNA: TGTGCCACCCTTGGAACAACTGGAAACACCATATATTTT. It codes for CATLGTTGNTIYF. The chain recombines TRBV19 with TRBJ1-3; D gene unclear. The germline V and J ends were trimmed by 10 bases and 2 bases, with 12 bases remaining between them. Looked up from germline, CDR1 is LNHDA and CDR2 is SQIVND (reference sequence). This CDR3 spans 13 amino acids.

The genes are TRBV9 and TRBJ2-2; 8 nucleotides agree with TRBD1. V trimming: 4 bases; J trimming: 1 base; junction bases outside the gene matches: 21. The CDR3 covers 21 residues. The germline V gene has CDR1 SGDLS and CDR2 YYNGEE. CDR3 protein: CASSPRDRPGVKVRNTGELFF. The DNA for the CDR3 is TGTGCCAGCAGCCCGCGGGACAGGCCGGGAGTTAAGGTGCGGAACACCGGGGAGCTGTTTTTT.

This chain links TRBV6-6 with TRBJ2-5, with 7 bases lining up with TRBD2. The CDR3 length is 15 residues. With V trimmed by 7 bases and J by 3 bases, 11 bases remained unmatched. Germline CDR1 reads MNHNY; CDR2 reads SVGAGI (reference sequence). CDR3 protein: CASKRRSGGKETQYF. Here the CDR3 DNA reads TGTGCCAGCAAAAGGAGGTCGGGGGGTAAAGAGACCCAGTACTTC.

This sequence joins TRBV5-1 and TRBJ1-1; 7 bases are shared with TRBD1. This CDR3 spans 16 amino acids. The germline V gene has CDR1 SGHRS and CDR2 YFSETQ. V shed 4 bases and J 0 bases; nucleotides not matched to a gene: 9. The CDR3 coding sequence is TGCGCCAGCAGCCCGGAGGGGGCAGGGATGAACACTGAAGCTTTCTTT. Protein product: CASSPEGAGMNTEAFF.

The chain is built from TRBV7-9 and TRBJ2-7; 8 nucleotides agree with TRBD1. The CDR3 is 12 residues long. Germline CDR1 is SEHNR and CDR2 is FQNEAQ (reference sequence). Trimming removed 7 bases from V and 6 bases from J; junction bases left unmatched: 5. In DNA form, the CDR3 reads TGTGCCAGCACCGAAGACAGGGGCGAGCAGTACTTC. Translating gives CASTEDRGEQYF.

This CDR3 reads CATSDHRAYEQYF. For the CDR3, the DNA is TGTGCCACCAGTGACCACAGGGCTTACGAGCAGTACTTC. The V and J genes are TRBV24-1 and TRBJ2-7; D might be TRBD1 (6 bases). CDR1 is KGHDR and CDR2 is SFDVKD in the germline V gene. CDR3 length: 13 residues. V lost 4 bases, J lost 4 bases, and 10 bases lay in between.

This rearrangement joins TRBV5-1 to TRBJ2-2; TRBD2 agrees at 13 bases. V lost 3 bases and J lost 2; bases outside the gene matches: 16. CDR3 size: 21 residues. Germline CDR1 reads SGHRS; CDR2 reads YFSETQ. The CDR3 reads CASSYWTSGSVAFINTGELFF. CDR3 DNA: TGCGCCAGCAGCTATTGGACTAGCGGGAGTGTAGCCTTTATCAACACCGGGGAGCTGTTTTTT.

The J gene is TRBJ2-7, the V gene TRBV5-1, with a possible D match to TRBD2 (5 bases). V lost 4 bases to trimming and J lost 3 bases, with 17 bases between them. Germline assignment: CDR1 SGHRS and CDR2 YFSETQ. This CDR3 is built from 15 residues. In nucleotides, the CDR3 is TGCGCCAGCAGCCAATTTCAGATCGGGGTCTACGAGCAGTACTTC. Its protein product is CASSQFQIGVYEQYF. Supplemented by reference TRBV5-1 and TRBJ2-7, the full variable domain reads KAGVTQTPRYLIKTRGQQVTLSCSPISGHRSVSWYQQTPGQGLQFLFEYFSETQRNKGNFPGRFSGRQFSNSRSEMNVSTLELGDSALYLCASSQFQIGVYEQYFGPGTRLTVT.

A remark on this clone: Within the sample, other DNA sequences also encode this same CDR3. The chain couples TRBV20-1 to TRBJ2-5; tentatively, D is TRBD2 (5 bases). This CDR3 comprises 11 residues. Germline-derived CDR1 and CDR2 are DFQATT and SNEGSKA (reference sequence). The ends were cut back, 5 bases at V and 5 bases at J, with 9 bases in the middle. In nucleotides, the CDR3 is TGCAGTGCTCGGTCGGGGGAGACCCAGTACTTC. Amino acid sequence: CSARSGETQYF.

This clone was seen just once. V and J are TRBV15 and TRBJ2-3, with D possibly being TRBD1 or TRBD2 (5 bases each). Germline CDR1 LNHNV, CDR2 YYDKDF (reference sequence). The CDR3 is 16 amino acids. V lost 1 base, J lost 5 bases, and 16 bases lay in between. The CDR3 region is CATSRALRDPGDTQYF. CDR3 bases: TGTGCCACCAGCAGAGCCCTGAGGGACCCGGGAGATACGCAGTATTTT.

V usage is TRBV7-2 and J usage is TRBJ2-1; D is perhaps TRBD2 (5 bases). The CDR3 spans 16 residues. Trimming pared 4 bases from V and 6 bases from J, leaving 19 bases between. Germline V lookup: CDR1 SGHTA, CDR2 FQGNSA. This chain's CDR3 is CASSSYNLRRSNEQFF. The CDR3 region has the DNA TGTGCCAGCAGCTCTTACAACCTCCGGAGGTCCAATGAGCAGTTCTTC.

V and J are TRBV11-3 and TRBJ2-2; D possibly uses TRBD1 or TRBD2 (5 bases each). Trimming shortened V by 5 bases and J by 0 bases, and 13 bases separated the two germline ends. Germline V gene data show CDR1 as SGHNT and CDR2 as YENEEA. CDR3 length: 16 residues. CDR3 DNA: TGTGCCAGCAGCCCCCGAGGGGCCGCGAACACCGGGGAGCTGTTTTTT. Its protein product is CASSPRGAANTGELFF.

The CDR3 loop reads CSARGTSANNEQFF. The CDR3 DNA is TGCAGCGCCAGGGGGACTAGCGCCAACAATGAGCAGTTCTTC. The chain employs TRBV29-1 and TRBJ2-1; 10 bases align to TRBD2. The germline V gene has CDR1 SQVTM and CDR2 ANQGSEA. The CDR3 runs to 14 residues. The trim removed 7 bases at V and 5 bases at J, leaving 8 bases unmatched.

V gene TRBV19 combines with J gene TRBJ1-1, with D uncertain. CDR1 and CDR2 from the germline V gene are LNHDA and SQIVND (reference sequence). This CDR3 has 13 amino acids. The V gene lost 1 base and the J gene lost 6 bases, with 9 bases spanning the gap. The CDR3, as DNA: TGTGCCAGTAGTATAGGGGGTGGCGCTGAAGCTTTCTTT. This codes for CASSIGGGAEAFF.

Regarding this clone: This specimen includes other DNA sequences encoding the same CDR3. This chain connects TRBV24-1 to TRBJ1-2; no definite D call. CDR1 KGHDR and CDR2 SFDVKD come from the germline V gene. Between the trimmed V and J ends, which lost 6 bases and 0 bases, there was a span of 7 bases. The CDR3 consists of 13 residues. Written as DNA, the CDR3 is TGTGCCACCAGTTCCGGTTCTAACTATGGCTACACCTTC. This translates into CATSSGSNYGYTF.

V is TRBV2 and J is TRBJ1-2; D remains ambiguous. The CDR3 extends over 15 amino acids. The V gene's germline CDR1 is SNHLY and CDR2 FYNNEI. V dropped 2 bases and J dropped 2 bases, with 12 bases sitting between them. In nucleotides, the CDR3 is TGTGCCAGCAGTGAACCTTGGACGGCGAACTATGGCTACACCTTC. As protein: CASSEPWTANYGYTF.

This chain uses TRBV19 with TRBJ2-1; D is unresolved. CDR1 and CDR2 from the germline V gene are LNHDA and SQIVND (reference sequence). Trimming stripped 1 base from V and 1 base from J, with 11 bases between. The CDR3 loop spans 16 amino acids. The CDR3 DNA is TGTGCCAGTAGTATAGCGGGCCGAATTTCCTACAATGAGCAGTTCTTC. Its translation: CASSIAGRISYNEQFF.

The V gene is TRBV19, the J gene TRBJ2-5; 7 bases align to TRBD2. Losses at the gene ends were 10 bases for V and 4 bases for J; bases not matched to a gene: 15. The CDR3 has 15 amino acids. The germline V gene encodes CDR1 LNHDA and CDR2 SQIVND (reference sequence). In DNA, the CDR3 is TGTGCCACTTCAAAGATAGTGGTAGCGGGAGAGACCCAGTACTTC. As protein: CATSKIVVAGETQYF.